This T cell receptor beta chain was retrieved from a study of blood T cell repertoires in COVID-19. Study-wide context: Spain, Italy and the United States supplied samples that represented acute and convalescent COVID-19.

V was pared by 4 bases and J by 3 bases, with 7 bases between. The germline V gene encodes CDR1 ENHRY and CDR2 SYGVKD. The CDR3 consists of 12 residues. The table came from immunoSEQ multiplex PCR; TCRdb's copy has only in-frame clones and leaves some out. The profile covers over 250,000 clones, with approximately 89% appearing a single time and under 2.5% taken by the ten largest. Sequences were obtained from PBMCs or T cells enriched from blood (not recorded which). J is TRBJ2-7 and V is TRBV10-3; perhaps TRBD1 as D (5 bases). The sequence was obtained from a woman aged 55-69 years who had recovered from COVID-19. The CDR3 spells CAISAQGYEQYF. CDR3 in DNA: TGTGCCATCAGTGCGCAGGGCTACGAGCAGTACTTC.